Listed below are T cell receptor beta chains from one sample, sequenced in a study of cytomegalovirus exposure and HLA in healthy donors. Libraries were prepared by immunoSEQ multiplex PCR; TCRdb keeps only in-frame clonotypes and omits some of them. The table has 150,000 to 200,000 clones, 60% to 80% seen once. The specimen was PBMCs. The receptors were gathered from a woman aged 40 to 55 in good health and CMV-seropositive. Both conserved end residues are part of each CDR3. D genes are given only for firm matches. Clone size is stated in some rows and not others, as once, few, many or a class when expanded.

V: TRBV18; size: -; D: -; J: TRBJ2-3; CDR3: CASSPIGHGGRTDTQYF; DNA: TGTGCCAGCTCACCAATAGGACACGGTGGGAGGACAGATACGCAGTATTTT
V: TRBV5-5; size: -; D: TRBD1; J: TRBJ1-2; CDR3: CASSLAGTGTGYTF; DNA: TGTGCCAGCAGCTTGGCCGGGACAGGGACTGGCTACACCTTC
V: TRBV29-1; size: -; D: -; J: TRBJ2-7; CDR3: CSVTGVSSYEQYF; DNA: TGCAGCGTGACGGGGGTAAGCTCCTACGAGCAGTACTTC
V: TRBV28; size: -; D: TRBD2; J: TRBJ2-7; CDR3: CATGLAGGELYEQYF; DNA: TGTGCCACCGGACTAGCGGGAGGGGAACTCTACGAGCAGTACTTC
V: TRBV29-1; size: -; D: -; J: TRBJ1-1; CDR3: CSVRQTHYMNTEAFF; DNA: TGCAGCGTCCGACAGACACACTATATGAACACTGAAGCTTTCTTT
V: TRBV6-5; size: -; D: TRBD1; J: TRBJ2-3; CDR3: CASSSAGTGGDTQYF; DNA: TGTGCCAGCAGTTCAGCCGGGACAGGGGGAGATACGCAGTATTTT
V: TRBV19; size: once; D: -; J: TRBJ1-2; CDR3: CASRNQAGGLDGYTF; DNA: TGTGCCAGTAGAAACCAGGCCGGGGGTTTGGATGGCTACACCTTC
V: TRBV29-1; size: -; D: TRBD1; J: TRBJ1-2; CDR3: CSATLGQGAYGYTF; DNA: TGCAGCGCTACACTGGGACAGGGGGCCTATGGCTACACCTTC
V: TRBV7-9; size: -; D: TRBD1; J: TRBJ2-5; CDR3: CASSSGQGETQYF; DNA: TGTGCCAGCAGCTCCGGACAGGGGGAGACCCAGTACTTC
V: TRBV7-9; size: once; D: -; J: TRBJ2-6; CDR3: CAIRAGASSGANVLTF; DNA: TGTGCCATTCGGGCAGGGGCCAGCTCTGGGGCCAACGTCCTGACTTTC
V: TRBV18; size: -; D: -; J: TRBJ1-3; CDR3: CASSPISAGEGNTIYF; DNA: TGTGCCAGCTCACCGATTTCTGCCGGGGAGGGAAACACCATATATTTT
V: TRBV2; size: -; D: -; J: TRBJ2-3; CDR3: CASSEGRFLTDTQYF; DNA: TGTGCCAGCAGTGAAGGGCGGTTCCTCACAGATACGCAGTATTTT
V: TRBV6-5; size: -; D: -; J: TRBJ2-2; CDR3: CASSRGGGPGELFF; DNA: TGTGCCAGCAGTCGAGGGGGGGGCCCCGGGGAGCTGTTTTTT
V: TRBV5-1; size: -; D: -; J: TRBJ1-6; CDR3: CASSRGPDTHSPLHF; DNA: TGCGCCAGCAGCCGCGGTCCGGACACGCATTCACCCCTCCACTTT
V: TRBV27; size: -; D: -; J: TRBJ2-7; CDR3: CASRFAGNYEQYF; DNA: TGTGCCAGCAGGTTTGCAGGGAACTACGAGCAGTACTTC
V: TRBV28; size: -; D: TRBD2; J: TRBJ2-1; CDR3: CASIPAGGASGRFLYSYNEQFF; DNA: TGTGCCAGCATCCCGGCAGGGGGGGCTAGCGGGAGATTCCTTTACTCCTACAATGAGCAGTTCTTC
V: TRBV6-4; size: few; D: TRBD2; J: TRBJ2-1; CDR3: CASSWTSGSSNEQFF; DNA: TGTGCCAGCAGTTGGACTAGCGGGAGTTCCAATGAGCAGTTCTTC
V: TRBV30; size: -; D: TRBD1; J: TRBJ2-2; CDR3: CAWSVRGLNTGELFF; DNA: TGTGCCTGGAGCGTCAGGGGGCTGAACACCGGGGAGCTGTTTTTT
V: TRBV11-2; size: -; D: -; J: TRBJ1-2; CDR3: CASSLDRAGRDGYTF; DNA: TGTGCCAGCAGCTTAGATCGGGCAGGGAGGGATGGCTACACCTTC
V: TRBV6-5; size: -; D: -; J: TRBJ2-1; CDR3: CASSTGFRYNEQFF; DNA: TGTGCCAGCAGTACGGGATTTAGGTACAATGAGCAGTTCTTC
V: TRBV28; size: -; D: -; J: TRBJ1-4; CDR3: CASSPGQPEKLFF; DNA: TGTGCCAGCAGTCCCGGACAGCCCGAAAAACTGTTTTTT
V: TRBV2; size: -; D: -; J: TRBJ2-5; CDR3: CASSEARGETQYF; DNA: TGTGCCAGCAGTGAAGCCAGGGGAGAGACCCAGTACTTC
V: TRBV4-1; size: -; D: TRBD1; J: TRBJ1-2; CDR3: CASSQDNRGCGYTF; DNA: TGCGCCAGCAGCCAAGACAACAGGGGATGTGGCTACACCTTC
V: TRBV7-2; size: -; D: TRBD2; J: TRBJ2-7; CDR3: CASSLGGGYEQYF; DNA: TGTGCCAGCAGCTTAGGGGGGGGGTACGAGCAGTACTTC
V: TRBV2; size: few; D: TRBD1; J: TRBJ1-4; CDR3: CASSSGTGGLRKLFF; DNA: TGTGCCAGCAGTTCCGGGACAGGGGGATTGAGGAAACTGTTTTTT
V: TRBV2; size: few; D: TRBD2; J: TRBJ2-1; CDR3: CASNRLAGDNEQFF; DNA: TGTGCCAGCAATCGACTAGCGGGGGACAATGAGCAGTTCTTC
V: TRBV30; size: -; D: TRBD1; J: TRBJ1-5; CDR3: CAWSLGGTGHQPQHF; DNA: TGTGCCTGGAGTCTAGGGGGGACAGGACATCAGCCCCAGCATTTT
V: TRBV25-1; size: -; D: -; J: TRBJ2-2; CDR3: CASSSSSHLGIGELFF; DNA: TGTGCCAGCAGTTCCTCCTCCCACCTCGGGATCGGGGAGCTGTTTTTT
V: TRBV9; size: -; D: TRBD1; J: TRBJ1-2; CDR3: CASSAGDRAGGYTF; DNA: TGTGCCAGCAGCGCAGGGGACAGGGCGGGAGGCTACACCTTC
V: TRBV2; size: -; D: -; J: TRBJ1-5; CDR3: CASSVRDFTSNQPQHF; DNA: TGTGCCAGCAGTGTTCGGGATTTCACTAGCAATCAGCCCCAGCATTTT
V: TRBV14; size: once; D: -; J: TRBJ2-3; CDR3: CASSPRYREDTQYF; DNA: TGTGCCAGCAGCCCTCGGTACAGGGAAGATACGCAGTATTTT
V: TRBV7-3; size: -; D: TRBD2; J: TRBJ2-2; CDR3: CASSAGLVGGELFF; DNA: TGTGCCAGCAGCGCCGGACTAGTCGGCGGGGAGCTGTTTTTT
V: TRBV2; size: -; D: -; J: TRBJ2-1; CDR3: CASSSLNYNEQFF; DNA: TGTGCCAGCAGTAGCCTGAACTACAATGAGCAGTTCTTC
V: TRBV9; size: -; D: -; J: TRBJ1-1; CDR3: CASSVVAENTEAFF; DNA: TGTGCCAGCAGCGTAGTGGCCGAGAACACTGAAGCTTTCTTT
V: TRBV6-1; size: -; D: -; J: TRBJ2-7; CDR3: CASSEGAQGYEQYF; DNA: TGTGCCAGCAGTGAAGGTGCGCAGGGTTACGAGCAGTACTTC
V: TRBV5-1; size: once; D: -; J: TRBJ2-7; CDR3: CASSLASSGVVYEQYF; DNA: TGCGCCAGCAGCTTGGCCAGTTCGGGGGTGGTCTACGAGCAGTACTTC
V: TRBV4-2; size: once; D: -; J: TRBJ2-3; CDR3: CASSQEQGGRQIAQYF; DNA: TGTGCCAGCAGCCAAGAACAGGGTGGCCGTCAGATTGCGCAGTATTTT
V: TRBV4-3; size: -; D: -; J: TRBJ2-4; CDR3: CASSQDKMGREYF; DNA: TGCGCCAGCAGCCAAGATAAGATGGGCAGGGAGTACTTC
V: TRBV7-9; size: -; D: -; J: TRBJ1-6; CDR3: CASSSMFRGNSPLHF; DNA: TGTGCCAGCAGCAGTATGTTCAGGGGAAATTCACCCCTCCACTTT
V: TRBV5-4; size: -; D: TRBD1; J: TRBJ2-5; CDR3: CASSAAGGGVETQYF; DNA: TGTGCCAGCAGCGCTGCAGGGGGTGGGGTGGAGACCCAGTACTTC
V: TRBV2; size: few; D: TRBD1; J: TRBJ1-5; CDR3: CASSGQGLRNQPQHF; DNA: TGTGCCAGCAGTGGACAGGGCCTCCGCAATCAGCCCCAGCATTTT
V: TRBV19; size: -; D: TRBD1; J: TRBJ1-5; CDR3: CASSISGDRGPYSNQPQHF; DNA: TGTGCCAGTAGTATAAGTGGGGACAGGGGCCCCTATAGCAATCAGCCCCAGCATTTT
V: TRBV7-8; size: few; D: -; J: TRBJ1-5; CDR3: CASSLKGGDQPQHF; DNA: TGTGCCAGCAGCTTAAAGGGGGGGGATCAGCCCCAGCATTTT
V: TRBV19; size: -; D: TRBD2; J: TRBJ2-7; CDR3: CASSIGLGRYEQYF; DNA: TGTGCCAGTAGTATCGGACTAGGTCGCTACGAGCAGTACTTC
V: TRBV18; size: few; D: -; J: TRBJ2-3; CDR3: CASSPPIIARAADTQYF; DNA: TGTGCCAGCTCACCACCGATTATCGCCAGGGCGGCAGATACGCAGTATTTT
V: TRBV2; size: -; D: -; J: TRBJ1-1; CDR3: CASSVRNTEAFF; DNA: TGTGCCAGCAGTGTCCGGAACACTGAAGCTTTCTTT
V: TRBV19; size: -; D: -; J: TRBJ1-5; CDR3: CASGQNQPQHF; DNA: TGTGCCAGCGGACAGAATCAGCCCCAGCATTTT
V: TRBV28; size: -; D: -; J: TRBJ2-7; CDR3: CASSSGERAGAHEQYF; DNA: TGTGCCAGCAGTTCCGGAGAGCGAGCAGGGGCCCACGAGCAGTACTTC
V: TRBV2; size: few; D: TRBD2; J: TRBJ2-7; CDR3: CASSTLAGGGEQYF; DNA: TGTGCCAGCAGCACCCTGGCGGGAGGGGGGGAGCAGTACTTC
V: TRBV28; size: -; D: TRBD1; J: TRBJ1-1; CDR3: CASSLGDRANTEAFF; DNA: TGTGCCAGCAGTTTAGGGGACAGGGCCAACACTGAAGCTTTCTTT
V: TRBV7-2; size: few; D: TRBD1; J: TRBJ1-2; CDR3: CASSSTGFAGYTF; DNA: TGTGCCAGCAGCTCGACAGGGTTCGCTGGCTACACCTTC
V: TRBV28; size: -; D: TRBD1; J: TRBJ1-3; CDR3: CASGTGQGRIQFGNTIYF; DNA: TGTGCCAGCGGGACAGGGCAGGGGAGGATCCAATTCGGAAACACCATATATTTT
V: TRBV27; size: once; D: TRBD1; J: TRBJ1-6; CDR3: CASRTDRASGALHF; DNA: TGTGCCAGCAGGACAGACAGGGCCTCTGGAGCCCTCCACTTT
V: TRBV30; size: -; D: TRBD1; J: TRBJ1-6; CDR3: CAWSLQGNSPLHF; DNA: TGTGCCTGGAGTCTACAGGGGAATTCACCCCTCCACTTT
V: TRBV5-1; size: -; D: TRBD1; J: TRBJ1-2; CDR3: CASSLDGTGNYGYTF; DNA: TGCGCCAGCAGCTTGGACGGGACAGGGAACTATGGCTACACCTTC